The 21 T cell receptor beta chains listed next were all sequenced from one sample in a study of shared clonotypes between healthy human individuals (dated by TCRdb to 2019 to 2021). Library prep was done by the immunoSEQ multiplex PCR assay. Entries here come from immuneACCESS through TCRdb and include only in-frame sequences with V and J called. Some clones fail to appear in such tables; in the studies checked, an unresolved V gene covers under half of the shortfall, and the cause of the remainder is unknown. A total of about 2.4 million clones appear in this sample, around 90% of them only once. The leading ten clones occupy over 0.12% of the sample. Specimen: naive CD4+ T cells sorted from blood. Per the publication, the cell subset or site label means: CD45RA+ positively selected. The receptor set was obtained from a man between 18 and 29 years old in good health.

Of note for this clone: This same CDR3 is encoded by further DNA sequences in the sample. This sequence joins TRBV19 and TRBJ1-5; D ambiguous. The germline gives CDR1 LNHDA, CDR2 SQIVND (reference sequence). This CDR3 contains 15 residues. The V end lost 0 bases, the J end lost 0 bases, and 6 bases lay between the germline ends. CDR3 DNA: TGTGCCAGTAGTATAGATCGGGGTAGCAATCAGCCCCAGCATTTT. It codes for CASSIDRGSNQPQHF.

The chain couples TRBV6-4 to TRBJ1-6; 8 bases match TRBD1. This CDR3 has 16 residues. Trimming took 6 bases from V and 7 from J; bases not matched to a gene: 11. The germline V gene has CDR1 MRHNA and CDR2 SNTAGT. The CDR3 protein is CASSEWGTGTNSPLHF. The DNA for the CDR3 is TGTGCCAGCAGCGAATGGGGGACAGGAACAAATTCACCCCTCCACTTT.

The chain has TRBV4-1 and TRBJ2-5; D unresolved. V lost 4 bases and J 5 bases, leaving 11 bases between the germline ends. Per the germline V gene, CDR1 is MGHRA and CDR2 is YSYEKL. The CDR3 covers 13 residues. The CDR3 DNA follows: TGCGCCAGCAGCCTGATCAGCTTTGAGACCCAGTACTTC. This codes for CASSLISFETQYF.

The chain carries TRBV14 and TRBJ1-2, with a weak D call TRBD1 (5 bases). The germline CDR1 and CDR2 sequences are SGHDN and FVKESK. The length of the CDR3 is 15 residues. V lost 4 bases to trimming and J lost 4 bases, with 16 bases between them. The CDR3 nucleotides are TGTGCCAGCAGCCCACGGGACGGCATATCCTATGGCTACACCTTC. Translating it yields CASSPRDGISYGYTF.

This sequence joins TRBV6-5 and TRBJ1-2, with a weak D call TRBD1 (6 bases). With 6 bases removed from V and 6 bases from J, the gap between germline ends came to 14 bases. Looked up from germline, CDR1 is MNHEY and CDR2 is SVGAGI. The CDR3 consists of 13 residues. The CDR3 sequence is CASSRSRGDGYTF. CDR3 DNA sequence: TGTGCCAGCAGCCGCTCCAGGGGTGATGGCTACACCTTC.

The genes are TRBV4-1 and TRBJ1-6; TRBD1 aligns across 7 bases. The trim removed 0 bases at V and 9 bases at J, leaving 8 bases unmatched. The CDR3 runs to 16 residues. The V gene's germline CDR1 is MGHRA and CDR2 YSYEKL. The CDR3 sequence is CASSQDRLAGGSPLHF. CDR3 DNA sequence: TGCGCCAGCAGCCAAGATCGACTGGCAGGGGGTTCACCCCTCCACTTT.

The gene calls are TRBV10-3 and TRBJ2-3; 9 nucleotides match TRBD2. Unmatched junction bases numbered 5, after V lost 7 bases and J lost 0 bases. From germline, CDR1 is ENHRY and CDR2 SYGVKD. The CDR3 runs 15 residues. The CDR3 DNA is TGTGCCATCACCGTAACTAGCGGGAGCACAGATACGCAGTATTTT. This sequence encodes CAITVTSGSTDTQYF.

The V and J genes are TRBV7-8 and TRBJ1-2; D unclear. Germline loops: CDR1 SGHVS, CDR2 FQNEAQ. The CDR3 consists of 15 residues. V was cut by 2 bases and J by 2 bases, with 12 bases left in between. CDR3 nucleotide sequence: TGTGCCAGCAGCTTAATAGGTGACGGGAACTATGGCTACACCTTC. Translation: CASSLIGDGNYGYTF. Full variable domain (outside the CDR3, taken from reference TRBV7-8 and TRBJ1-2): GAGVSQSPRYKVAKRGQDVALRCDPISGHVSLFWYQQALGQGPEFLTYFQNEAQLDKSGLPSDRFFAERPEGSVSTLKIQRTQQEDSAVYLCASSLIGDGNYGYTFGSGTRLTVV.

This rearrangement joins TRBV5-1 to TRBJ1-1, with D uncertain. The germline V and J ends were trimmed by 0 bases and 6 bases, with 12 bases remaining between them. CDR3 length: 14 amino acids. CDR1 is SGHRS and CDR2 is YFSETQ in the germline V gene. In DNA, the CDR3 is TGCGCCAGCAGCTTGGCCGTAACACCCGCTGAAGCTTTCTTT. Residues: CASSLAVTPAEAFF.

This chain connects TRBV19 to TRBJ2-7, with D possibly matching TRBD1 (6 bases). V was trimmed by 5 bases and J by 0 bases, leaving 17 bases between them. Germline V gene sequence: CDR1 LNHDA, CDR2 SQIVND (reference sequence). This CDR3 region has 16 residues. The CDR3: CASSLNRALGSYEQYF. The CDR3 nucleotides read TGTGCCAGTAGTCTGAACAGGGCGTTGGGCTCCTACGAGCAGTACTTC.

As regards this clone: Other DNA sequences within the sample encode an identical CDR3. The chain couples TRBV9 to TRBJ2-7; 8 bases agree with TRBD1. CDR3 length: 11 amino acids. The germline V gene encodes CDR1 SGDLS and CDR2 YYNGEE. V lost 4 bases to trimming and J lost 6 bases; unmatched junction nucleotides: 0. The CDR3 region is CASSTGGEQYF. DNA for the CDR3: TGTGCCAGCAGCACAGGGGGCGAGCAGTACTTC.

V gene TRBV20-1 combines with J gene TRBJ1-1; D is ambiguous. Germline V gives CDR1 DFQATT, CDR2 SNEGSKA (reference sequence). The CDR3 is 11 amino acids. V was cut by 1 base and J by 5 bases, with 5 bases left in between. The CDR3 region has the DNA TGCAGTGCTAGAGCGAAAACTGAAGCTTTCTTT. Translating it yields CSARAKTEAFF.

The rearrangement links TRBV9 to TRBJ1-2; no reliable D call. Trimming took 1 base from V and 1 from J, leaving 14 bases between them. The CDR3 sequence is 16 residues long. Germline V gene data show CDR1 as SGDLS and CDR2 as YYNGEE. CDR3 protein: CASSVSSGGYNYGYTF. CDR3 coding DNA: TGTGCCAGCAGCGTATCGTCCGGCGGCTATAACTATGGCTACACCTTC. The full variable domain, rest sourced from reference TRBV9 and TRBJ1-2, is DSGVTQTPKHLITATGQRVTLRCSPRSGDLSVYWYQQSLDQGLQFLIQYYNGEERAKGNILERFSAQQFPDLHSELNLSSLELGDSALYFCASSVSSGGYNYGYTFGSGTRLTVV.

The chain employs TRBV2 and TRBJ1-4; no clear D gene. This CDR3 spans 13 amino acids. Germline CDR1 is SNHLY and CDR2 is FYNNEI. V was trimmed by 6 bases and J by 2 bases, leaving 7 bases between them. The CDR3 is CASRVFTNEKLFF. CDR3 sequence (DNA): TGTGCCAGCAGGGTTTTCACTAATGAAAAACTGTTTTTT.

The chain is built from TRBV6-1 and TRBJ2-5, with unresolved D. The germline gives CDR1 MNHNS, CDR2 SASEGT. This CDR3 spans 15 amino acids. Trimming left V 3 bases short and J 6 bases short, with 17 bases between. Here the CDR3 reads CASSDSGGPLQTQYF. Here the CDR3 DNA reads TGTGCCAGCAGTGACTCAGGCGGTCCTCTCCAGACCCAGTACTTC.

The chain carries TRBV15 and TRBJ2-7; 10 nucleotides match TRBD2. V lost 0 bases and J lost 4; bases outside the gene matches: 6. This CDR3 is built from 16 residues. The germline gives CDR1 LNHNV, CDR2 YYDKDF (reference sequence). CDR3 bases: TGTGCCACCAGCAGAGATCGAGCTAGCGGGAGTTACGAGCAGTACTTC. Translating gives CATSRDRASGSYEQYF.

The CDR3 bases are TGTGCCAGCAGCTCGGCCGGGACTAGCGGGAGCACAGATACGCAGTATTTT. It translates to CASSSAGTSGSTDTQYF. The J gene is TRBJ2-3, the V gene TRBV7-2; 12 bases fit TRBD2. The CDR3 runs 17 residues. Germline V lookup: CDR1 SGHTA, CDR2 FQGNSA. The trim removed 4 bases at V and 0 bases at J, leaving 5 bases unmatched.

Only one count was recorded for this clone. Different DNA sequences within this sample yield the same CDR3. The V and J genes are TRBV19 and TRBJ2-1; 13 bases line up with TRBD2. Per the germline V gene, CDR1 is LNHDA and CDR2 is SQIVND (reference sequence). Trimming removed 10 bases from V and 7 bases from J; junction bases left unmatched: 4. The CDR3 consists of 13 residues. As DNA, the CDR3 is TGTGCCACTCGACTAGCGGGGGGAAATGAGCAGTTCTTC. This gives the protein CATRLAGGNEQFF.

The chain combines TRBV10-1 with TRBJ2-7, with D possibly matching TRBD2 (6 bases). Per the germline V gene, CDR1 is WNHNN and CDR2 is SYGVQD (reference sequence). CDR3 length: 15 amino acids. V lost 2 bases and J lost 1, with 12 bases in between. The CDR3 loop is CASSEAPGGSYEQYF. The DNA for the CDR3 is TGCGCCAGCAGTGAGGCCCCCGGAGGGTCCTACGAGCAGTACTTC.

This clone has only one observation. The chain has TRBV30 and TRBJ1-2; 9 bases line up with TRBD1. Trimming at V came to 5 bases and at J to 5 bases, leaving 9 bases not matched to a gene. CDR3 size: 14 residues. Germline CDR1 reads GTSNPN; CDR2 reads SVGIG (reference sequence). CDR3 nucleotides: TGTGCCTGGGGGGCAGGGACAGGGAATTATGGCTACACCTTC. Its protein is CAWGAGTGNYGYTF. Full variable domain (missing parts from reference TRBV30 and TRBJ1-2): SQTIHQWPATLVQPVGSPLSLECTVEGTSNPNLYWYRQAAGRGLQLLFYSVGIGQISSEVPQNLSASRPQDRQFILSSKKLLLSDSGFYLCAWGAGTGNYGYTFGSGTRLTVV.

The chain recombines TRBV28 with TRBJ2-3; no clear D gene. Trimming pared 4 bases from V and 5 bases from J, leaving 7 bases between. Germline V gene sequence: CDR1 MDHEN, CDR2 SYDVKM. The CDR3 is 12 amino acids. CDR3 in amino acids: CASSSTGDTQYF. DNA for the CDR3: TGTGCCAGCAGTTCAACCGGAGATACGCAGTATTTT.